A selection of T cell receptor beta chains follows, all from one sample in a study of T-cell memory formation after mild COVID-19. TCRdb reprocessed the 5' RACE reads with MiXCR, giving one entry per CDR3 protein. Of 350,000 or so distinct CDR3 sequences listed, 10% to 15% are singletons. The sample consisted of PBMCs or a T cell subset sorted from them (not recorded which). These receptors were obtained from a man in his late teens or twenties who had mild COVID-19 (a few samples of this study predate the infection). Cell type and time point are not known. CDR3s include the opening cysteine and the closing phenylalanine or tryptophan. Fields, in order: D gene, J gene, clone size, V gene, CDR3 protein, CDR3 DNA. D genes are given only for firm matches. A clone size is listed for some rows: how often the clone was seen (once, few, many), or a class if it is expanded.

.	TRBJ1-5	few	TRBV19	CASTGGTGNQPQHF	TGTGCCAGTACGGGCGGGACGGGTAATCAGCCCCAGCATTTT
.	TRBJ2-2	many	TRBV9	CASSVGASPSGELFF	TGTGCCAGCAGCGTAGGGGCTAGCCCCTCGGGGGAGCTGTTTTTT
.	TRBJ1-1	few	TRBV6-2/TRBV6-3	CASSANQGKNTEAFF	TGTGCCAGCAGTGCCAACCAGGGAAAGAACACTGAAGCTTTCTTT
.	TRBJ2-1	many	TRBV5-5	CASSSRQDQSYNEQFF	TGTGCCAGCAGCTCCAGACAGGATCAGTCCTACAATGAGCAGTTCTTC
TRBD2	TRBJ2-2	few	TRBV4-1	CASSQDLIRGGRGELFF	TGCGCCAGCAGCCAAGATCTCATTCGGGGGGGCCGCGGGGAGCTGTTTTTT
.	TRBJ1-5	few	TRBV7-2	CASSLGGGPHQPQHF	TGTGCCAGCAGCTTAGGGGGGGGACCCCATCAGCCCCAGCATTTT
.	TRBJ2-3	few	TRBV7-9	CASSLVGDFNTDTQYF	TGTGCCAGCAGCTTGGTGGGGGACTTCAACACAGATACGCAGTATTTT
TRBD1	TRBJ1-2	.	TRBV27	CASRPTGGRYGYTF	TGTGCCAGCAGACCGACAGGGGGCAGATATGGCTACACCTTC
.	TRBJ2-7	.	TRBV10-3	CAIRGSPDEQYF	TGTGCCATCAGAGGGTCTCCCGACGAGCAGTACTTC
.	TRBJ2-3	many	TRBV4-1	CASSQDPGTDTQYF	TGCGCCAGCAGCCAAGATCCAGGGACAGATACGCAGTATTTT
TRBD1	TRBJ1-1	few	TRBV24-1	CATSLSRGRVRTEAFF	TGTGCCACCAGTTTATCCAGGGGGCGCGTCAGGACTGAAGCTTTCTTT
.	TRBJ2-3	.	TRBV6-2/TRBV6-3	CASSYWAGPGPDTQYF	TGTGCCAGCAGTTACTGGGCGGGGCCAGGCCCAGATACGCAGTATTTT
.	TRBJ1-1	many	TRBV3-1	CASTANTRDPKAFF	TGTGCCAGCACCGCCAACACACGGGATCCAAAAGCTTTCTTT
TRBD1	TRBJ1-2	few	TRBV2	CASNRDSYGYTF	TGTGCCAGCAATCGGGACAGTTATGGCTACACCTTC
TRBD2	TRBJ2-3	.	TRBV7-2	CASSPKRGGQDTQYF	TGTGCCAGCAGTCCCAAGCGGGGGGGCCAAGATACGCAGTATTTT
.	TRBJ2-5	.	TRBV5-5	CASSLYGEETQYF	TGTGCCAGCAGCTTGTATGGGGAAGAGACCCAGTACTTC
.	TRBJ2-1	few	TRBV7-2	CASSYRVGEQFF	TGTGCCAGCAGCTACAGGGTCGGTGAGCAGTTCTTC